The 27 T cell receptor beta chains below all came from one sample that was sequenced in a study of early stage breast cancer tumors. Sequencing used immunoSEQ multiplex PCR; TCRdb keeps in-frame clones, though not all of them. The sample has approximately 31,000 clones, approximately 70% seen once. Sequenced input: breast tumor tissue. These TCRs come from a person aged 25 to 45 with breast cancer.

The chain uses TRBV4-2 and TRBJ2-7, with 10 bases aligning to TRBD2. CDR3 size: 15 residues. The trim removed 5 bases at V and 2 bases at J, leaving 6 bases unmatched. Germline CDR1 LGHNA, CDR2 YNFKEQ. CDR3 sequence (DNA): TGTGCCAGCAGCGCGCCAGCGGGAGGGCCCTACGAGCAGTACTTC. As protein: CASSAPAGGPYEQYF.

The chain has TRBV11-2 and TRBJ2-7; TRBD2 might be the D (6 bases). V was shortened by 4 bases and J by 3 bases, with 19 bases between the two germline ends. The CDR3 is 16 amino acids. CDR1 is SGHAT and CDR2 is FQNNGV in the germline V gene. This chain's CDR3 is CASSWMGGLASYEQYF. In nucleotides, the CDR3 is TGTGCCAGCAGCTGGATGGGGGGACTGGCAAGCTACGAGCAGTACTTC.

J is TRBJ2-1 and V is TRBV7-2; no reliable D call. V lost 4 bases to trimming and J lost 8 bases, with 6 bases between them. CDR1 and CDR2 (germline): SGHTA, FQGNSA. There are 11 residues in the CDR3. CDR3 amino acids: CASSSADEQFF. The CDR3 DNA is TGTGCCAGCAGCTCAGCCGATGAGCAGTTCTTC.

The gene calls are TRBV5-1 and TRBJ2-1; 9 bases fit TRBD2. Germline V CDR1 and CDR2: SGHRS, YFSETQ. V gave up 0 bases and J gave up 4 bases; unmatched junction bases: 8. The CDR3 covers 17 residues. The CDR3, as DNA: TGCGCCAGCAGCTTGGAAGCCCTAGCGGGGATATACAATGAGCAGTTCTTC. Translation: CASSLEALAGIYNEQFF.

This clone was recorded only once. This chain uses TRBV18 with TRBJ2-5; D perhaps matches TRBD2 (5 bases). The CDR3 has 14 amino acids. The V and J ends lost 2 bases and 4 bases respectively, with 11 bases between them. Per the germline V gene, CDR1 is KGHSH and CDR2 is LQKENI. The CDR3 sequence: CASSPSGLGETQYF. The CDR3 nucleotides read TGTGCCAGCTCACCATCGGGGTTGGGAGAGACCCAGTACTTC.

This clone was detected only once. The chain has TRBV27 and TRBJ1-2, with D maybe TRBD1 (6 bases). The V end lost 0 bases, the J end lost 4 bases, and 9 bases lay between the germline ends. Germline-derived CDR1 and CDR2 are MNHEY and SMNVEV (reference sequence). This CDR3 contains 14 residues. CDR3 amino acids: CASSLSMDSYGYTF. CDR3 coding DNA: TGTGCCAGCAGTTTATCGATGGACAGCTATGGCTACACCTTC.

In regard to this clone: The same CDR3 can be traced to other DNA sequences in this sample. The J gene is TRBJ2-1, the V gene TRBV5-4; 8 nucleotides align to TRBD2. Germline V gene sequence: CDR1 SGHNT, CDR2 YYREEE (reference sequence). Unmatched junction bases numbered 3, after V lost 4 bases and J lost 0 bases. CDR3 length: 15 amino acids. CDR3 protein: CASSLTSGSYNEQFF. CDR3 sequence (DNA): TGTGCCAGCAGCCTTACTAGCGGCTCCTACAATGAGCAGTTCTTC.

The chain employs TRBV4-3 and TRBJ2-2; D remains unclear. The germline gives CDR1 LGHNA, CDR2 YSLEER. The CDR3 is 16 amino acids. The V gene lost 0 bases and the J gene lost 0 bases, with 8 bases spanning the gap. The CDR3 nucleotides are TGCGCCAGCAGCCAAGATTTCAGAGCGAACACCGGGGAGCTGTTTTTT. It codes for CASSQDFRANTGELFF.

This chain joins TRBV6-1 and TRBJ1-5; D may be TRBD1 (5 bases). The CDR3 covers 12 residues. The V end was cut by 3 bases, the J end by 6 bases, with 6 bases between. Germline V lookup: CDR1 MNHNS, CDR2 SASEGT. CDR3 residues: CASSDGGQPQHF. Here the CDR3 DNA reads TGTGCCAGCAGTGACGGGGGTCAGCCCCAGCATTTT.

The rearrangement joins TRBV5-1 to TRBJ2-7, with TRBD2 matching 14 bases. The CDR3 runs to 15 residues. Germline values: CDR1 SGHRS, CDR2 YFSETQ. The V segment lost 0 bases and the J segment 7 bases; nucleotides outside the gene matches: 3. DNA of the CDR3: TGCGCCAGCAGCTTGGTGGGACTAGCGGGAGCGGAGCAGTACTTC. Residues: CASSLVGLAGAEQYF.

The V gene is TRBV4-1, the J gene TRBJ2-7; D is perhaps TRBD1 (5 bases). This CDR3 has 15 amino acids. Per germline, CDR1 MGHRA and CDR2 YSYEKL. V was pared by 1 base and J by 6 bases, with 16 bases between. CDR3 sequence: CASSQVFSAGSEQYF. The CDR3 nucleotides are TGCGCCAGCAGCCAAGTTTTCTCGGCAGGGTCCGAGCAGTACTTC.

This chain joins TRBV10-2 and TRBJ2-1; no clear D. This CDR3 is built from 16 residues. Looked up from germline, CDR1 is WSHSY and CDR2 is SAAADI. Trimming took off 3 bases at V and 0 bases at J, with 12 bases between the two ends. CDR3: CASSDQILISYNEQFF. The CDR3 nucleotides read TGCGCCAGCAGTGACCAGATATTGATCTCCTACAATGAGCAGTTCTTC.

V usage is TRBV28 and J usage is TRBJ2-2, with TRBD1 matching over 8 bases. Trimming removed 9 bases from V and 7 bases from J; junction bases left unmatched: 4. CDR3 length: 12 amino acids. CDR1 is MDHEN, CDR2 SYDVKM, per germline. The CDR3 sequence: CASRTGFGELFF. CDR3 in DNA: TGTGCCAGTCGGACAGGGTTCGGGGAGCTGTTTTTT.

The sample holds a few counts of this clone. The chain employs TRBV2 and TRBJ1-2; 8 bases line up with TRBD1. Trimming at V came to 7 bases and at J to 3 bases, leaving 4 bases not matched to a gene. Germline CDR1 SNHLY, CDR2 FYNNEI. The CDR3 is made up of 13 amino acids. CDR3 nucleotides: TGTGCCAGCACCGGACAGGGACACTATGGCTACACCTTC. Translated: CASTGQGHYGYTF.

The chain uses TRBV10-3 and TRBJ2-7; D is possibly TRBD2 (6 bases). Trimming left V 8 bases short and J 3 bases short, with 11 bases between. The CDR3 totals 12 residues. The germline V gene has CDR1 ENHRY and CDR2 SYGVKD. Written as DNA, the CDR3 is TGTGCCATCGGGGAGACTAGCTACGAGCAGTACTTC. Its protein product is CAIGETSYEQYF.

The V and J genes are TRBV21-1 and TRBJ2-1. TRBV21-1 is an annotated pseudogene. This CDR3 has 12 residues. CDR3 nucleotides: TGTGCCAGCAGCAAAGGACACAATGAGCAGTTCTTC. Protein product: CASSKGHNEQFF.

The chain uses TRBV5-6 and TRBJ1-5, with TRBD1 as a possible D gene (5 bases). V dropped 3 bases and J dropped 5 bases, with 12 bases sitting between them. The CDR3 length is 14 residues. Looked up from germline, CDR1 is SGHDT and CDR2 is YYEEEE. The CDR3 sequence: CASSSAGGYQPQHF. CDR3 bases: TGTGCCAGCAGCTCTGCGGGGGGGTATCAGCCCCAGCATTTT.

The chain is built from TRBV20-1 and TRBJ2-7; D may be TRBD2 (6 bases). The V end was cut by 7 bases, the J end by 2 bases, with 9 bases between. This CDR3 spans 11 amino acids. Germline V lookup: CDR1 DFQATT, CDR2 SNEGSKA (reference sequence). Here the CDR3 reads CSGLVAYEQYF. In DNA, the CDR3 is TGCAGTGGACTAGTCGCCTACGAGCAGTACTTC.

This sequence joins TRBV5-1 and TRBJ2-5, with D unclear. Germline V CDR1 and CDR2: SGHRS, YFSETQ. Deletions cut 2 bases from V and 1 base from J, with 0 bases between. The CDR3 extends over 11 amino acids. Written as DNA, the CDR3 is TGCGCCAGCAGCTTCCAAGAGACCCAGTACTTC. Amino acid sequence: CASSFQETQYF.

This chain's CDR3 is CASSFEGAPGEKYF. Here the CDR3 DNA reads TGTGCCAGCAGTTTCGAGGGGGCGCCCGGAGAGAAGTACTTC. V usage is TRBV28 and J usage is TRBJ2-7, with 7 bases fitting TRBD1. The CDR3 runs 14 residues. Germline V gives CDR1 MDHEN, CDR2 SYDVKM. Trimming at V came to 3 bases and at J to 11 bases, leaving 13 bases not matched to a gene.

This chain joins TRBV11-2 and TRBJ2-7; D may correspond to TRBD1 or TRBD2 (7 bases each). The ends were cut back, 5 bases at V and 3 bases at J, with 14 bases in the middle. In germline, CDR1 is SGHAT, CDR2 FQNNGV. The CDR3 runs to 14 residues. CDR3 in amino acids: CASSKGRDSYEQYF. The CDR3 DNA reads TGTGCCAGCAGCAAGGGGAGGGACAGCTACGAGCAGTACTTC.

This clone was observed a single time. The J gene is TRBJ2-1, the V gene TRBV7-9; TRBD2 might be the D (7 bases). V was pared by 2 bases and J by 12 bases, with 14 bases between. The CDR3 loop spans 13 amino acids. Germline CDR1 is SEHNR and CDR2 is FQNEAQ (reference sequence). For the CDR3, the DNA is TGTGCCAGCAGCTTATCTGGACTAGGGGGGCAGTTCTTC. Residues: CASSLSGLGGQFF.

The chain employs TRBV2 and TRBJ2-3, with D possibly matching TRBD2 (5 bases). Germline V lookup: CDR1 SNHLY, CDR2 FYNNEI. The V and J ends lost 3 bases and 0 bases respectively, with 13 bases between them. This CDR3 has 16 amino acids. DNA of the CDR3: TGTGCCAGCAGTGATTCGGGGTACGTTAGCACAGATACGCAGTATTTT. Translating gives CASSDSGYVSTDTQYF.

The sample holds a few counts of this clone. This chain links TRBV6-1 with TRBJ2-7; a possible D gene is TRBD2 (5 bases). V lost 6 bases, J lost 7 bases, and 19 bases lay in between. The CDR3 has 14 residues. From germline, CDR1 is MNHNS and CDR2 SASEGT. Written as DNA, the CDR3 is TGTGCCAGCAGGATCTGGACGGCCCCGGGGGAGCAGTACTTC. Amino acid sequence: CASRIWTAPGEQYF.

The rearrangement uses TRBV7-9 and TRBJ1-1, with D uncertain. The germline V gene encodes CDR1 SEHNR and CDR2 FQNEAQ (reference sequence). Between the trimmed V and J ends, which lost 5 bases and 10 bases, there was a span of 11 bases. This CDR3 contains 11 residues. Written as DNA, the CDR3 is TGTGCCAGCAGCGTTTCCCCGGTAGCTTTCTTT. The encoded protein is CASSVSPVAFF.

The J gene is TRBJ1-1, the V gene TRBV4-3; D is perhaps TRBD1 (5 bases). The V end was cut by 0 bases, the J end by 0 bases, with 11 bases between. This CDR3 spans 16 amino acids. The germline V gene encodes CDR1 LGHNA and CDR2 YSLEER. CDR3 residues: CASSQDLRGVNTEAFF. CDR3 bases: TGCGCCAGCAGCCAAGATTTGAGAGGGGTGAACACTGAAGCTTTCTTT.

The J gene is TRBJ2-3, the V gene TRBV7-2; 14 positions agree with TRBD2. Germline CDR1 is SGHTA and CDR2 is FQGNSA. The CDR3 has 17 residues. Trimming removed 5 bases from V and 0 bases from J; junction bases left unmatched: 4. The DNA for the CDR3 is TGTGCCAGCAGCCCAAGGACTAGCGGGAGGAGCACAGATACGCAGTATTTT. It encodes CASSPRTSGRSTDTQYF.